This T cell receptor beta chain was captured by sequencing in a study of molecular identifiers for immune sequencing clone quantification. At the level of the study: The replicates split RNA from approximately 20,000 or 100,000 naive CD8 cells five ways and sequenced four.

Previously published methods and listed TCR primers were used for the bulk TCR libraries. TCRdb itself ran the PCR reads through MiXCR, one entry per CDR3 protein. The table has fewer than 350,000 distinct CDR3 sequences, about 20% seen once. This CDR3 spans 14 amino acids. The germline V and J ends were trimmed by 0 bases and 8 bases, with 10 bases remaining between them. CDR1 and CDR2 (germline): SGHVS, FNYEAQ. Whole-study results and caveats: Over 97% of effector molecules, yet under 1% of naive-cell molecules, were held by clones above 20 RNA copies.

Researchers sorted naive CD8 T cells as cells that were CD8+CD4-CCR7+CD45RA+. In its sample, this clonotype was seen many times. Its target is not known. V gene TRBV7-6 combines with J gene TRBJ1-4; no definite D call. The source of this sequence is a human donor in good health. Some libraries in this study had Jurkat cell RNA spiked in. The sample was naive CD8+ T cells from blood, with Jurkat cell RNA spiked in. Stated subset: FACS-sorted CD8+CD4-CCR7+CD45RA+ naive T cells. For the CDR3, the DNA is TGTGCCAGCAGCTTAGCCCTAGGCCGGGAAAAACTGTTTTTT. Translating it yields CASSLALGREKLFF.